Shown below are 22 T cell receptor beta chains from a single sample sequenced in a study of T cell repertoires in cytomegalovirus infection. Using its own MiXCR run on the reads, TCRdb lists one record per CDR3 protein. Seen here are roughly 180,000 distinct CDR3 sequences, roughly 28% observed once, and the top ten hold about 28%. The sequencing sample was made of PBMCs. These receptors were obtained from a human donor in good health (CMV status not recorded). Some clones in this sample may be carry-over from other donors' samples.

This clonotype was seen a handful of times. The chain links TRBV12-3 or TRBV12-4 to TRBJ2-5, with 7 bases matching TRBD2. The CDR3 is 15 amino acids. V gave up 1 base and J gave up 1 base; unmatched junction bases: 3. In DNA form, the CDR3 reads TGTGCCAGCAGTTTAGGTGGGGGGGTCCAAGAGACCCAGTACTTC. Residues: CASSLGGGVQETQYF.

V is TRBV12-3 or TRBV12-4 and J is TRBJ2-1, with D possibly called TRBD1 or TRBD2 (5 bases each). The CDR3 contains 16 residues. Trimming cost V 6 bases and J 7 bases, with 22 bases left between them. CDR3: CASSQAGTGRKNEQFF. DNA for the CDR3: TGTGCCAGCAGCCAAGCAGGGACGGGGAGAAAGAATGAGCAGTTCTTC.

The chain links TRBV6-1 to TRBJ1-1, with no clear D. This CDR3 spans 14 amino acids. The V and J ends lost 4 bases and 5 bases respectively, with 14 bases between them. Germline V gene lookup returns CDR1 MNHNS and CDR2 SASEGT. The CDR3 is CASSGKGGQTEAFF. CDR3 coding DNA: TGTGCCAGCAGTGGGAAGGGAGGGCAGACTGAAGCTTTCTTT.

This clonotype was detected only a few times. The rearrangement joins TRBV7-9 to TRBJ1-3; D is unresolved. The CDR3 contains 17 residues. Germline values: CDR1 SEHNR, CDR2 FQNEAQ (reference sequence). Trimming took off 1 base at V and 0 bases at J, with 13 bases between the two ends. CDR3 sequence: CASSLDPEDFSGNTIYF. CDR3 nucleotide sequence: TGTGCCAGCAGCTTAGATCCGGAGGACTTCTCTGGAAACACCATATATTTT.

This clonotype occurred a few times. The CDR3 spells CASGLVMVGRDSNQPQHF. As DNA, the CDR3 is TGTGCTAGTGGTTTGGTAATGGTGGGCAGGGACAGCAATCAGCCCCAGCATTTT. The rearrangement joins TRBV12-5 to TRBJ1-5; D possibly corresponds to TRBD1 (5 bases). Germline-derived CDR1 and CDR2 are LGHNT and FRNRAP. This CDR3 is 18 amino acids long. V lost 0 bases and J 1 base, leaving 16 bases between the germline ends.

As DNA, the CDR3 is TGTGCCAGCAGCTTGGACAGGCAACTATCTGGCTACACCTTC. This codes for CASSLDRQLSGYTF. The chain employs TRBV7-9 and TRBJ1-2; 7 positions match TRBD1. J lost 7 bases, V lost 3 bases, and 8 bases had no gene match. Germline loops: CDR1 SEHNR, CDR2 FQNEAQ (reference sequence). CDR3 size: 14 residues.

The rearrangement uses TRBV6-6 and TRBJ2-1, with 9 bases that match TRBD1. V shed 6 bases, J shed 7 bases, and the junction held 13 bases outside the gene matches. The CDR3 extends over 16 amino acids. Germline loops: CDR1 MNHNY, CDR2 SVGAGI (reference sequence). Written as DNA, the CDR3 is TGTGCCAGCAGCCGCCCCCCCGGGACAGGGAGGAATGAGCAGTTCTTC. Translating it yields CASSRPPGTGRNEQFF.

CDR3 protein: CASREAGQETQYF. CDR3 in DNA: TGTGCCAGCAGAGAAGCGGGCCAAGAGACCCAGTACTTC. J is TRBJ2-5 and V is TRBV6-2 or TRBV6-3; possible D gene TRBD2, 6 bases. The CDR3 is 13 residues long. V was trimmed by 6 bases and J by 1 base, leaving 9 bases between them. The germline CDR1 and CDR2 sequences are MNHEY and SVGEGT.

The chain recombines TRBV7-6 with TRBJ1-1; no clear D. The CDR3 covers 12 residues. CDR1 and CDR2 (germline): SGHVS, FNYEAQ. Trimming removed 3 bases from V and 4 bases from J, with 6 bases in between. The CDR3 region is CASSFPSTEAFF. In DNA form, the CDR3 reads TGTGCCAGCAGCTTTCCCTCCACTGAAGCTTTCTTT.

The chain is built from TRBV3-1 and TRBJ2-7, with D unclear. The CDR3 contains 13 residues. Trimming shortened V by 0 bases and J by 2 bases, and 5 bases separated the two germline ends. Germline loops: CDR1 LGHDT, CDR2 YNNKEL (reference sequence). This CDR3 reads CASSQDITYEQYF. The CDR3 DNA follows: TGTGCCAGCAGCCAAGACATTACCTACGAGCAGTACTTC.

This clonotype was detected many times. The chain combines TRBV7-2 with TRBJ2-6; D may be TRBD1 (6 bases). CDR3 length equals 16 residues. Germline CDR1 SGHTA, CDR2 FQGNSA. Between the trimmed V and J ends, which lost 2 bases and 3 bases, there was a span of 11 bases. The CDR3 DNA sequence: TGTGCCAGCAGCTTACAGAACAGGGTTGGGGCCAACGTCCTGACTTTC. As protein: CASSLQNRVGANVLTF.

The rearrangement uses TRBV18 and TRBJ2-1, with D perhaps TRBD1 (6 bases). V was pared by 7 bases and J by 5 bases, with 12 bases between. The CDR3 loop spans 13 amino acids. The germline gives CDR1 KGHSH, CDR2 LQKENI. Here the CDR3 reads CASLNGQNNEQFF. CDR3 in DNA: TGTGCCAGCTTGAACGGACAGAACAATGAGCAGTTCTTC.

This clonotype was seen a handful of times. The rearrangement joins TRBV11-2 to TRBJ2-3, with D perhaps TRBD2 (6 bases). V lost 5 bases, J lost 6 bases, and 18 bases lay in between. The V gene's germline CDR1 is SGHAT and CDR2 FQNNGV. CDR3 length equals 15 residues. The CDR3 DNA reads as TGTGCCAGCAGCCGGCGGGGTGGCCTCGGGGATACGCAGTATTTT. Translating gives CASSRRGGLGDTQYF. Drawing the rest from reference TRBV11-2 and TRBJ2-3, the complete variable domain is EAGVAQSPRYKIIEKRQSVAFWCNPISGHATLYWYQQILGQGPKLLIQFQNNGVVDDSQLPKDRFSAERLKGVDSTLKIQPAKLEDSAVYLCASSRRGGLGDTQYFGPGTRLTVL.

There are many counts of this clonotype. This sequence joins TRBV7-2 and TRBJ2-2; D possibly uses TRBD1 or TRBD2 (5 bases each). The CDR3 loop spans 18 amino acids. The V end was cut by 1 base, the J end by 5 bases, with 20 bases between. CDR1 SGHTA and CDR2 FQGNSA come from the germline V gene. The CDR3 loop is CASSLVMGRGSGTGELFF. The DNA of the CDR3 is TGTGCCAGCAGCTTAGTTATGGGACGAGGGTCGGGAACCGGGGAGCTGTTTTTT.

The V call is TRBV20-1, the J call TRBJ2-1; TRBD1 or TRBD2 may be the D gene (6 bases each). Trimming took off 1 base at V and 2 bases at J, with 15 bases between the two ends. From germline, CDR1 is DFQATT and CDR2 SNEGSKA (reference sequence). This CDR3 has 16 residues. CDR3 amino acids: CSARVPGGGTYNEQFF. In nucleotides, the CDR3 is TGCAGTGCTAGAGTTCCCGGAGGGGGAACCTACAATGAGCAGTTCTTC.

This CDR3 reads CASSPPAGGTEAFF. Here the CDR3 DNA reads TGTGCCAGCTCACCCCCTGCGGGGGGGACTGAAGCTTTCTTT. This rearrangement joins TRBV18 to TRBJ1-1; D may be TRBD1 (5 bases). From germline, CDR1 is KGHSH and CDR2 LQKENI. The CDR3 runs 14 residues. V was clipped by 3 bases and J by 5 bases, with 13 bases between them.

A few counts support this clonotype. The chain employs TRBV2 and TRBJ2-3, with D possibly TRBD1 on 6 matching bases. This CDR3 is built from 17 residues. V dropped 1 base and J dropped 3 bases, with 17 bases sitting between them. CDR1 and CDR2 from the germline V gene are SNHLY and FYNNEI. In DNA, the CDR3 is TGTGCCAGCAGTGAAGGGGCTAAGGGGGTAGGAACAGATACGCAGTATTTT. This codes for CASSEGAKGVGTDTQYF.

To note about this clonotype: The limits of the CDR3 on the DNA are not certain, so only TCRdb's listed CDR3 is given. V usage is TRBV6-2 or TRBV6-3 and J usage is TRBJ2-1. Germline CDR1 reads MNHEY; CDR2 reads SVGEGT. The CDR3 spans 13 residues, counting both ends. CDR3: CASSSSFMDEQFF.

The V gene is TRBV25-1, the J gene TRBJ2-7, with a tentative D call TRBD2 (6 bases). Trimming removed 3 bases from V and 2 bases from J, with 14 bases in between. From germline, CDR1 is MGHDK and CDR2 SYGVNS. This CDR3 is 15 amino acids long. The CDR3 DNA sequence: TGTGCCAGCAGTGAGAACTGGGCGGGACCCTACGAGCAGTACTTC. Translated, it gives CASSENWAGPYEQYF.

The sample holds a few counts of this clonotype. The rearrangement uses TRBV9 and TRBJ1-1, with 10 bases identical to TRBD1. This CDR3 region has 16 residues. Trimming cost V 4 bases and J 1 base; bases outside gene matches: 7. Per germline, CDR1 SGDLS and CDR2 YYNGEE. The DNA for the CDR3 is TGTGCCAGCAGCCTAGGGACAGGGGAAGGGAACACTGAAGCTTTCTTT. This translates into CASSLGTGEGNTEAFF.

This clonotype appeared a few times. This CDR3 is CASRNQRTGHGYTF. In DNA, the CDR3 is TGTGCCAGCAGAAACCAAAGGACAGGCCATGGCTACACCTTC. The chain carries TRBV6-2 or TRBV6-3 and TRBJ1-2; TRBD1 agrees at 7 bases. This CDR3 comprises 14 residues. Germline CDR1 reads MNHEY; CDR2 reads SVGEGT. Trimming cost V 6 bases and J 6 bases; bases outside gene matches: 10.

The chain recombines TRBV6-6 with TRBJ2-5, with 7 bases fitting TRBD2. The CDR3 is 14 amino acids. Germline V gene lookup returns CDR1 MNHNY and CDR2 SVGAGI (reference sequence). Unmatched junction bases numbered 9, after V lost 6 bases and J lost 5 bases. The CDR3 region is CASSHGGGRETQYF. In nucleotides, the CDR3 is TGTGCCAGCAGCCACGGCGGGGGAAGGGAGACCCAGTACTTC.